This record concerns one T cell receptor beta chain sequence. V lost 4 bases and J 6 bases, leaving 10 bases between the germline ends. Germline assignment: CDR1 SGHVS and CDR2 FQNEAQ. This CDR3 comprises 13 residues. These data are taken from a study of blood T cell repertoires in COVID-19. On the study more broadly: COVID-19 samples from acute and convalescent phases originated in the United States, Italy and Spain. PBMCs, B-cell-depleted T cells, or T cells were the source of the cDNA or gDNA that made up the material.

While infection was still active, Seattle patients were enrolled and then followed longitudinally. Per the original methods: Reference gene primer amplification gave estimated nucleated cell counts. Here immunoSEQ multiplex PCR was the method, and the copy in TCRdb shows in-frame clones only, minus some. V, J and clone size are those of that table, while D and trimming were read from the DNA. The data contain 150,000 to 160,000 clones, 70% to 90% of them seen just once; the ten biggest clones take up 0.6% to 0.7%. V is TRBV7-8 and J is TRBJ2-1, with D possibly TRBD1 on 6 matching bases. The specimen was peripheral blood. The TCR originated in a man aged 60 to 69 with COVID-19, enrolled during active disease. The CDR3 sequence: CASSSNRANEQFF. The CDR3 nucleotides are TGTGCCAGCAGCTCAAACAGGGCCAATGAGCAGTTCTTC. Variable domain in full (rest from reference TRBV7-8 and TRBJ2-1): GAGVSQSPRYKVAKRGQDVALRCDPISGHVSLFWYQQALGQGPEFLTYFQNEAQLDKSGLPSDRFFAERPEGSVSTLKIQRTQQEDSAVYLCASSSNRANEQFFGPGTRLTVL.